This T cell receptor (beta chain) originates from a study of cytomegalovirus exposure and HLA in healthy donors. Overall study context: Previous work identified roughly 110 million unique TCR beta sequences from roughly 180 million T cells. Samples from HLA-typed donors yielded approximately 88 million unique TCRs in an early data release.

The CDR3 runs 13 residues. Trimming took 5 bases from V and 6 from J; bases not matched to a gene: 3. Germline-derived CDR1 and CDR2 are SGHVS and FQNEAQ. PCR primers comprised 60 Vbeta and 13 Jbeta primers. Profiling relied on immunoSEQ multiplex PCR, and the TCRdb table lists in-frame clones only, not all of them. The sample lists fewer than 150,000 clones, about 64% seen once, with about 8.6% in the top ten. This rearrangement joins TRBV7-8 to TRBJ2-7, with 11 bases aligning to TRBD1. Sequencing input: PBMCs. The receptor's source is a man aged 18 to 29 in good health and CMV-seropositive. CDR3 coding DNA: TGTGCCAGCAGCGCGGACAGGGGGCGCGAGCAGTACGTC. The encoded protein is CASSADRGREQYV.